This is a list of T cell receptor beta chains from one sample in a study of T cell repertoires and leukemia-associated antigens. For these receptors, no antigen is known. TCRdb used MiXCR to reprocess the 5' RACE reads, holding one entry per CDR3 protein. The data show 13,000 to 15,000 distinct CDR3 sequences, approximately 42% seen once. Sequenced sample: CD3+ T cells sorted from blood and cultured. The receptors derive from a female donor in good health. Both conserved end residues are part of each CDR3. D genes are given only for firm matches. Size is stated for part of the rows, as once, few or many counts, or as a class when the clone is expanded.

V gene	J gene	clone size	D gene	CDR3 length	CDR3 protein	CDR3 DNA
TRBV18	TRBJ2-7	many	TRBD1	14	CASSLRQGAGEQYF	TGTGCCAGCTCACTACGACAGGGGGCGGGTGAGCAGTACTTC
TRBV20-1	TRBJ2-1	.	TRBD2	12	CSATAGGNEQFF	TGCAGTGCCACAGCGGGAGGGAATGAGCAGTTCTTC
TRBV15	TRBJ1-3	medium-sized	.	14	CATGGAREVGTIYF	TGTGCCACCGGAGGGGCCAGAGAAGTAGGCACCATATATTTT
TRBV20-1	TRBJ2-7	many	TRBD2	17	CSARTGESGSFPYEQYF	TGCAGTGCTAGGACCGGGGAGAGCGGGAGCTTTCCCTACGAGCAGTACTTC
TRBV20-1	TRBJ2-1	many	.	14	CSARDGFRDWEQFF	TGCAGTGCTAGAGATGGGTTCCGGGACTGGGAGCAGTTCTTC
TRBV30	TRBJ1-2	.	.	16	CAWTPIRGDGSYGYTF	TGTGCCTGGACCCCGATCAGAGGGGATGGAAGCTATGGCTATACCTTC
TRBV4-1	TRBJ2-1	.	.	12	CASSQAARERFF	TGCGCTAGCAGCCAAGCCGCCAGAGAGCGGTTCTTC
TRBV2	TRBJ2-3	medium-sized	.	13	CASNGAFTDTQYF	TGTGCCAGCAACGGGGCCTTCACAGATACGCAGTATTTT
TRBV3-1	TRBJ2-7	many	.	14	CASSQENRAYEQYF	TGTGCCAGCAGCCAAGAGAACAGGGCCTACGAGCAGTACTTC
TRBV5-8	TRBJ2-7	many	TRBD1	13	CASSSRDRDEQYF	TGTGCCAGCAGCTCCCGGGACAGGGACGAGCAGTACTTC
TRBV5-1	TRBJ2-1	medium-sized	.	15	CASRGAGVSYNEQFF	TGCGCCAGCAGGGGGGCGGGAGTCTCCTACAATGAGCAGTTCTTC
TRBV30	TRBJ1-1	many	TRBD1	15	CAWSGAGGSVTEAFF	TGTGCCTGGAGTGGGGCAGGGGGCTCGGTCACTGAAGCTTTCTTT
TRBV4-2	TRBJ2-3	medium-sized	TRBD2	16	CASSPGLAGRTDTQYF	TGTGCCAGCAGCCCGGGACTAGCGGGCCGCACAGATACGCAGTATTTT
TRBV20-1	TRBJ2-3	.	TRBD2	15	CSAWTSGSLTDTRYF	TGCAGTGCTTGGACTAGTGGGAGTCTCACAGATACGCGGTATTTT
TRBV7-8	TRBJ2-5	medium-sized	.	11	CASSNRETQYF	TGTGCCAGCAGCAATCGGGAGACCCAGTACTTC
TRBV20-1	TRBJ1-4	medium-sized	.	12	CSARDMGEKLFF	TGCAGTGCTAGAGATATGGGCGAAAAACTGTTTTTT
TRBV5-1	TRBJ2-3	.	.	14	CASSLGTHTYTQYF	TGCGCCAGCAGCTTGGGGACCCACACATATACGCAGTATTTT
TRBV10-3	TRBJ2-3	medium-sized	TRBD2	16	CAISEPGTSGKDTQYF	TGTGCCATCAGTGAGCCCGGGACTAGCGGGAAAGATACGCAGTATTTT
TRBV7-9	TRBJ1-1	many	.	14	CASSPGQLNTEAFF	TGTGCCAGCAGCCCCGGACAGCTGAACACTGAAGCTTTCTTT
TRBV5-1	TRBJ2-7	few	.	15	CASSLATDRTYEQYF	TGCGCCAGCAGCTTGGCCACGGACAGAACCTACGAGCAGTACTTC
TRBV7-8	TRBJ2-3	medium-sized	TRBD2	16	CASSLVAGGTTDTQYF	TGTGCCAGCAGCTTAGTAGCGGGAGGAACCACAGATACGCAGTATTTT
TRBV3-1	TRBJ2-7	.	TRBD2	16	CASSLIGLANSYEQYF	TGTGCCAGCAGCCTGATAGGACTAGCGAACTCCTACGAGCAGTACTTC
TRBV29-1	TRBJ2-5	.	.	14	CSGGRGLSLETQYF	TGCAGCGGCGGCCGGGGCCTATCTCTAGAGACCCAGTACTTC
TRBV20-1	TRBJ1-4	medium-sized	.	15	CSARVMTGSNEKLFF	TGCAGTGCTAGAGTCATGACAGGATCTAATGAAAAACTGTTTTTT
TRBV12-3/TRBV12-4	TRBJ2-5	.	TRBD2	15	CASTDGLAGGETQYF	TGTGCCAGCACCGATGGGCTAGCGGGAGGAGAGACCCAGTACTTC
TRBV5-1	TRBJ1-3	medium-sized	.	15	CASSLGPNSGNTIYF	TGCGCCAGCAGCTTGGGACCAAACTCTGGAAACACCATATATTTT
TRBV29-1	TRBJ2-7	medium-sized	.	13	CSVDGGAGYEQYF	TGCAGCGTTGATGGAGGGGCCGGGTACGAGCAGTACTTC
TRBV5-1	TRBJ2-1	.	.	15	CASSREVGSYNEQFF	TGCGCCAGCAGCCGTGAGGTAGGGTCCTACAATGAGCAGTTCTTC
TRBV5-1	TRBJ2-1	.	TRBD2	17	CASSPRFSGRAINEQFF	TGCGCCAGCAGCCCCAGGTTCAGCGGGAGGGCCATCAATGAGCAGTTCTTC
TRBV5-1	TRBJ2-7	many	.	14	CASSSGRKAYEQYF	TGCGCCAGCAGCTCGGGACGGAAAGCCTACGAGCAGTACTTC
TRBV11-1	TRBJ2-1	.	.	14	CASSSDRAPGEQFF	TGTGCCAGCAGCTCGGACCGGGCACCGGGTGAGCAGTTCTTC
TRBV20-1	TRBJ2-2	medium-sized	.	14	CSARPGTNTGELFF	TGCAGTGCTAGGCCAGGGACGAACACCGGGGAGCTGTTTTTT
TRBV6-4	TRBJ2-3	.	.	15	CASSDGGLVTDTQYF	TGTGCCAGCAGTGACGGGGGACTCGTCACAGATACGCAGTATTTT
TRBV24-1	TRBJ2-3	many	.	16	CATSDLPGENTDTQYF	TGTGCCACCAGTGATTTGCCAGGGGAGAACACAGATACGCAGTATTTT
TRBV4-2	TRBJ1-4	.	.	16	CASSQRPTATNEKLFF	TGTGCCAGCAGCCAAAGACCAACCGCAACTAATGAAAAACTGTTTTTT